One and the same sample provided the 25 T cell receptor beta chains below, sequenced in a study of T-cell memory formation after mild COVID-19 (dated by TCRdb to the early 2020s). Library preparation was by 5' RACE. The run used an Illumina NovaSeq 6000. TCRdb redid the processing of the public reads, applying fastp at Q25 and MiXCR, and retained in-frame beta chains. Each entry merges the rows of one CDR3 protein and shows their most common DNA and genes. This sample comprises approximately 150,000 distinct CDR3 sequences, roughly 19% of them detected only once. The top ten hold about 2% of the sample. Input material: PBMCs or a T cell subset sorted from them (not recorded which). The receptor set was obtained from an adult woman who had mild COVID-19 (a few samples of this study predate the infection). The sample titles of this study are shuffled in the database, so cell type and time point are left out; the donor was told from shared clones.

In this sample, this clonotype turned up a few times. The chain carries TRBV4-3 and TRBJ2-3; D not certain. Germline lookup yields CDR1 LGHNA and CDR2 YSLEER. This CDR3 is built from 13 residues. The V and J ends lost 7 bases and 3 bases respectively, with 11 bases between them. The CDR3 spells CASTLLGTDTQYF. The DNA for the CDR3 is TGCGCCAGCACCCTCCTGGGGACAGATACGCAGTATTTT.

This chain uses TRBV5-1 with TRBJ2-5; D is unresolved. The V end lost 0 bases, the J end lost 5 bases, and 8 bases lay between the germline ends. The germline V gene has CDR1 SGHRS and CDR2 YFSETQ. The CDR3 has 13 residues. CDR3 coding DNA: TGCGCCAGCAGCTTGGACGGTTCGGAGACCCAGTACTTC. Its translation is CASSLDGSETQYF.

Only a few counts were recorded for this clonotype. This CDR3 is CASSPSRVAGGNEQYF. CDR3 sequence (DNA): TGTGCCAGCTCACCCTCGCGGGTAGCGGGGGGTAACGAGCAGTACTTC. The chain is built from TRBV18 and TRBJ2-7, with 10 bases fitting TRBD2. The V gene's germline CDR1 is KGHSH and CDR2 LQKENI. Losses at the gene ends were 3 bases for V and 5 bases for J; bases not matched to a gene: 10. This CDR3 region has 16 residues. Together with reference TRBV18 and TRBJ2-7, the CDR3 gives the full variable domain: NAGVMQNPRHLVRRRGQEARLRCSPMKGHSHVYWYRQLPEEGLKFMVYLQKENIIDESGMPKERFSAEFPKEGPSILRIQQVVRGDSAAYFCASSPSRVAGGNEQYFGPGTRLTVT.

This clonotype was observed a few times. The chain carries TRBV27 and TRBJ2-3; 13 nucleotides match TRBD2. V trimming: 8 bases; J trimming: 5 bases; junction bases outside the gene matches: 13. Looked up from germline, CDR1 is MNHEY and CDR2 is SMNVEV (reference sequence). The CDR3 has 17 residues. DNA of the CDR3: TGTGCCAGCGGCGGGGGAGGACTAGCGGGGGAGAAAGATACGCAGTATTTT. It codes for CASGGGGLAGEKDTQYF.

This clonotype was observed a handful of times. This sequence joins TRBV4-2 and TRBJ1-2; D unclear. CDR3 length: 16 residues. Germline V gene data show CDR1 as LGHNA and CDR2 as YNFKEQ. V gave up 0 bases and J gave up 0 bases, with 11 bases separating them. The CDR3 bases are TGTGCCAGCAGCCAAGAAGGGTCGGGAGCTAACTATGGCTACACCTTC. Amino acids: CASSQEGSGANYGYTF.

V is TRBV7-9 and J is TRBJ2-3, with D tentatively TRBD1 or TRBD2 (6 bases each). The germline V and J ends were trimmed by 5 bases and 5 bases, with 17 bases remaining between them. Germline V gene lookup returns CDR1 SEHNR and CDR2 FQNEAQ (reference sequence). The CDR3 consists of 15 residues. The CDR3, as DNA: TGTGCCAGCAGCACTTCGGGGGCCAGGGGAGATACGCAGTATTTT. It specifies CASSTSGARGDTQYF.

This clonotype was found a few times. V gene TRBV5-1 combines with J gene TRBJ2-7; tentatively, D is TRBD2 (6 bases). The CDR3 totals 14 residues. With 1 base removed from V and 1 base from J, the gap between germline ends came to 9 bases. The V gene's germline CDR1 is SGHRS and CDR2 YFSETQ. CDR3 coding DNA: TGCGCCAGCAGCTTGTACGGGAGTTCCTACGAGCAGTACTTC. This translates into CASSLYGSSYEQYF.

This clonotype was seen a few times. This chain links TRBV12-5 with TRBJ2-1; 13 nucleotides line up with TRBD2. Germline assignment: CDR1 LGHNT and CDR2 FRNRAP. This CDR3 spans 14 amino acids. V lost 6 bases, J lost 4 bases, and 0 bases stayed unmatched. CDR3 sequence: CASGTSGGYNEQFF. CDR3 nucleotide sequence: TGTGCTAGTGGGACTAGCGGGGGGTACAATGAGCAGTTCTTC.

There are many counts of this clonotype. The CDR3 DNA follows: TGTGCCAGTGGCGTGTGGGGGCTTGGAAACACCATATATTTT. Encoded protein: CASGVWGLGNTIYF. The gene calls are TRBV12-3 or TRBV12-4 and TRBJ1-3, with a possible D match to TRBD1 (6 bases). V was clipped by 9 bases and J by 3 bases, with 15 bases between them. CDR3 length: 14 residues.

This clonotype was observed a few times. The V and J genes are TRBV20-1 and TRBJ2-1; D possibly corresponds to TRBD2 (6 bases). Germline V lookup: CDR1 DFQATT, CDR2 SNEGSKA (reference sequence). V dropped 3 bases and J dropped 1 base, with 16 bases sitting between them. This CDR3 spans 16 amino acids. The DNA for the CDR3 is TGCAGTGCTAGGTTCAGGACTACCGGATCCTACAATGAGCAGTTCTTC. Residues: CSARFRTTGSYNEQFF.

This chain joins TRBV7-9 and TRBJ2-7; D is perhaps TRBD1 (6 bases). The V end lost 4 bases, the J end lost 4 bases, and 26 bases lay between the germline ends. Per the germline V gene, CDR1 is SEHNR and CDR2 is FQNEAQ (reference sequence). The CDR3 contains 18 residues. DNA of the CDR3: TGTGCCAGCAGCTCAGGGACACGGGCGCAGGCACCGATTTACGAGCAGTACTTC. Translating it yields CASSSGTRAQAPIYEQYF. The full variable domain, its missing parts supplied by reference TRBV7-9 and TRBJ2-7, is DTGVSQNPRHKITKRGQNVTFRCDPISEHNRLYWYRQTLGQGPEFLTYFQNEAQLEKSRLLSDRFSAERPKGSFSTLEIQRTEQGDSAMYLCASSSGTRAQAPIYEQYFGPGTRLTVT.

In its sample, this clonotype was seen a few times. The CDR3 DNA sequence: TGTGCCAGCAGTGAAAGTACGGGTAATCAGCCCCAGCATTTT. Amino acid sequence: CASSESTGNQPQHF. This sequence joins TRBV2 and TRBJ1-5; the D is unclear. The CDR3 consists of 14 residues. Germline CDR1 SNHLY, CDR2 FYNNEI. The ends were cut back, 2 bases at V and 4 bases at J, with 9 bases in the middle.

This chain joins TRBV6-5 and TRBJ1-3; D not certain. CDR3 length equals 16 residues. From germline, CDR1 is MNHEY and CDR2 SVGAGI. V was clipped by 0 bases and J by 0 bases, with 9 bases between them. As DNA, the CDR3 is TGTGCCAGCAGTTACTCCTCGGGCCCCTCTGGAAACACCATATATTTT. Protein: CASSYSSGPSGNTIYF.

The gene calls are TRBV4-1 and TRBJ2-5; possibly TRBD2 for D (7 bases). CDR1 MGHRA and CDR2 YSYEKL come from the germline V gene. The CDR3 sequence is 15 residues long. V was pared by 4 bases and J by 3 bases, with 15 bases between. The CDR3 DNA reads as TGCGCCAGCAGCCTCGGGGGGCCTTCCAAAGAGACCCAGTACTTC. It encodes CASSLGGPSKETQYF.

This clonotype was found once. The chain carries TRBV29-1 and TRBJ1-1; D is possibly TRBD1 (6 bases). V dropped 5 bases and J dropped 1 base, with 14 bases sitting between them. This CDR3 is built from 14 residues. CDR1 and CDR2 from the germline V gene are SQVTM and ANQGSEA. CDR3 DNA sequence: TGCAGCGTTCGAGAGAGGGGGGGGAACACTGAAGCTTTCTTT. It yields the protein CSVRERGGNTEAFF.

The rearrangement joins TRBV7-2 to TRBJ2-2, with 7 bases fitting TRBD1. The junction had 5 bases not matched to a gene; V was cut back by 4 bases and J by 0 bases. The length of the CDR3 is 16 residues. The germline V gene encodes CDR1 SGHTA and CDR2 FQGNSA. CDR3 DNA sequence: TGTGCCAGCAGCTACGACAGGGTAGCGAACACCGGGGAGCTGTTTTTT. Its protein is CASSYDRVANTGELFF.

The chain has TRBV5-1 and TRBJ1-1; the D gene is possibly TRBD1 (5 bases). V lost 4 bases and J lost 0, with 16 bases in between. The CDR3 runs 16 residues. Germline CDR1 and CDR2: SGHRS and YFSETQ. The CDR3 coding sequence is TGCGCCAGCAGCCTCACTTCGGGACGGATGAACACTGAAGCTTTCTTT. This translates into CASSLTSGRMNTEAFF.

This clonotype came up a few times. This chain joins TRBV7-9 and TRBJ2-5; a weak D match, TRBD2 (5 bases). CDR1 and CDR2 (germline): SEHNR, FQNEAQ (reference sequence). The CDR3 runs 14 residues. The germline V and J ends were trimmed by 4 bases and 5 bases, with 14 bases remaining between them. Here the CDR3 reads CASSSNRGTETQYF. For the CDR3, the DNA is TGTGCCAGCAGCTCTAATCGGGGTACGGAGACCCAGTACTTC.

About this clonotype itself: This likely comes from a read error, as the CDR3 has no conserved phenylalanine or tryptophan at its end. The chain combines TRBV4-3 with TRBJ2-1; either TRBD1 or TRBD2 may fit D (5 bases each). Between the trimmed V and J ends, which lost 0 bases and 6 bases, there was a span of 12 bases. Per the germline V gene, CDR1 is LGHNA and CDR2 is YSLEER. The CDR3 contains 15 residues. CDR3 protein: CASSQDSYGGNEQFL. The CDR3 DNA sequence: TGCGCCAGCAGCCAAGATAGTTATGGGGGCAATGAGCAGTTCTTG.

The chain links TRBV20-1 to TRBJ1-1; 7 bases are shared with TRBD1. J lost 4 bases, V lost 2 bases, and 4 bases had no gene match. Germline CDR1 is DFQATT and CDR2 is SNEGSKA (reference sequence). The CDR3 spans 13 residues. CDR3 coding DNA: TGCAGTGCTAGATGGGGACAGAGCACTGAAGCTTTCTTT. Residues: CSARWGQSTEAFF.

This clonotype has only a few counts. The genes are TRBV5-1 and TRBJ2-4, with D possibly TRBD1 on 6 matching bases. The V end lost 3 bases, the J end lost 10 bases, and 8 bases lay between the germline ends. The CDR3 is made up of 11 amino acids. CDR1 and CDR2 from the germline V gene are SGHRS and YFSETQ. Here the CDR3 DNA reads TGCGCCAGCAGCTACCAGGGGATTCAGTACTTC. It yields the protein CASSYQGIQYF.

This clonotype has just a few counts. The chain has TRBV30 and TRBJ2-3; 11 nucleotides align to TRBD2. The germline V gene encodes CDR1 GTSNPN and CDR2 SVGIG (reference sequence). The CDR3 is 17 amino acids. Unmatched junction bases numbered 17, after V lost 0 bases and J lost 12 bases. The chain's CDR3 is CAWSVMVSGRVRRAQYF. The DNA for the CDR3 is TGTGCCTGGAGTGTTATGGTTAGCGGGAGGGTCAGGAGAGCCCAGTATTTT.

The genes are TRBV19 and TRBJ1-6; 9 positions agree with TRBD1. Trimming removed 7 bases from V and 5 bases from J; junction bases left unmatched: 9. The germline V gene has CDR1 LNHDA and CDR2 SQIVND (reference sequence). The CDR3 consists of 16 residues. The CDR3 sequence: CASNRDRVDNNSPLHF. The DNA for the CDR3 is TGTGCCAGTAACAGGGACAGGGTCGATAATAATTCACCCCTCCACTTT.

The chain has TRBV24-1 and TRBJ2-7; D is undetermined. Germline CDR1 KGHDR, CDR2 SFDVKD. The CDR3 extends over 14 amino acids. Trimming stripped 7 bases from V and 3 bases from J, with 15 bases between. DNA of the CDR3: TGTGCCACCAGCCCCGGCGGCTTCTACTACGAGCAGTACTTC. This sequence encodes CATSPGGFYYEQYF.

The sample holds many counts of this clonotype. The chain is built from TRBV5-1 and TRBJ2-7, with 7 nucleotides matching TRBD1. The CDR3 is 14 amino acids. The V gene end was trimmed by 3 bases and the J gene end by 3 bases; junction bases not matched to a gene: 6. Germline V gene lookup returns CDR1 SGHRS and CDR2 YFSETQ. The CDR3 spells CASSSTGNGYEQYF. The CDR3 DNA follows: TGCGCCAGCAGCTCGACAGGGAACGGCTACGAGCAGTACTTC.